The rows below give T cell receptor beta chains drawn from one sample of a study of Ad26.COV2.S vaccination and SARS-CoV-2 variants. Produced via immunoSEQ multiplex PCR; TCRdb's table is partial and in-frame only. Of about 350,000 clones in the sample, around 88% were seen once. Sequenced material: peripheral blood, taken in a trial of Ad26.COV2.S vaccine versus placebo. Source of these receptors: a person aged 18-60 years who received the Ad26.COV2.S COVID-19 vaccine or a placebo. Both conserved end residues are part of each CDR3.

v_gene	CDR3aa
TRBV19	CASTRTGGTGELFF
TRBV7-2	CASTRDRGSVETQYF
TRBV4-3	CASSRGLAGGDTQYF
TRBV6-2/TRBV6-3	CASSYRQSFSNQPQHF
TRBV7-2	CASSLGGPSIQYF
TRBV30	CAWSRGVGTEAFF
TRBV7-3	CASSLDRATTDTQYF
TRBV7-9	CASSSMEASGNTIYF
TRBV7-2	CASSLGGRGEEKLFF
TRBV28	CASGPAGTGSYEQYF
TRBV7-3	CASSRTSLETQYF
TRBV14	CASSQDENGQETQYF
TRBV4-2	CASSQDGLAVRYQETQYF
TRBV20-1	CSASPPRARGGGTDTQYF
TRBV28	CASSPGAVSGGTEAFF
TRBV28	CASSLYYEQYF
TRBV19	CASSIDKVNEQFF
TRBV27	CASSLSGQGSNEQYF
TRBV19	CASSIMTGGGETQYF
TRBV18	CASSPRGGFMMDENIQYF
TRBV5-1	CASSLASADGNTIYF
TRBV21-1	CASSPRLRGSHEQYF
TRBV19	CASSRTGGLETQYF
TRBV19	CASSIAGGPYNEQFF
TRBV14	CASSQAGYEAFF
TRBV19	CASSTRLGAEQYF
TRBV10-3	CAISADSSNQPQHF
TRBV6-5	CASSYSRGYLSYEQYF
TRBV12-5	CASGLGTSEETQYF
TRBV5-1	CASSSLTGGDSPLHF
TRBV28	CASSSPGTGPSGYTF
TRBV30	CAWSVLTGEQYF
TRBV7-2	CASSLGQGGTGELFF
TRBV9	CASSVRIGGPDTEAFF
TRBV5-1	CASSLGQGQQPQHF
TRBV27	CASSLKGTGELFF
TRBV18	CASSRDGTSGTYNEQFF
TRBV19	CASRARLAGVATQYF
TRBV5-4	CASTGQGTYNEQFF
TRBV28	CASRHRGRVVYGYTF
TRBV4-3	CASSQAWTDMNTEAFF
TRBV5-6	CASSPYGNTEAFF
TRBV11-2	CASSLVTDTQYF
TRBV7-9	CASSPRGQGVRETQYF
TRBV2	CASKGGGNEQYF
TRBV20-1	CSASWPQRTEQYF
TRBV7-8	CASRSRTQNTEAFF
TRBV4-3	CASSQDSLAGFAYEQYF
TRBV9	CASSVVEGGYTF
TRBV6-5	CASKDRGGGDTQYF
TRBV4-1	CASSQPDYEQYF
TRBV24-1	CATSDSVLSGGPYNEQFF
TRBV5-5	CASSLGVGPANVLTF